These 31 T cell receptor beta chains share one sample of origin, sequenced in a study of blood T cell repertoires in COVID-19. Sequencing used immunoSEQ multiplex PCR; TCRdb keeps in-frame clones, though not all of them. The sample records under 200,000 clones, around nine tenths being singletons. The sequenced sample was peripheral blood. The receptors derive from a man aged 18 to 29 with active or convalescent COVID-19.

The CDR3 sequence: CASSVGDLAGDSYEQYF. DNA for the CDR3: TGTGCCAGCAGCGTAGGGGACCTAGCGGGGGACTCCTACGAGCAGTACTTC. The J gene is TRBJ2-7, the V gene TRBV9, with TRBD2 matching 10 bases. The length of the CDR3 is 17 residues. Trimming cost V 0 bases and J 0 bases; bases outside gene matches: 6. Germline V gives CDR1 SGDLS, CDR2 YYNGEE.

The CDR3 here is CATSRDVTSQTFTDTQYF. In DNA form, the CDR3 reads TGTGCCACCAGCAGAGATGTGACTAGCCAAACGTTCACAGATACGCAGTATTTT. The gene calls are TRBV15 and TRBJ2-3; 7 bases map to TRBD2. V gave up 0 bases and J gave up 2 bases; unmatched junction bases: 11. Germline V gene lookup returns CDR1 LNHNV and CDR2 YYDKDF (reference sequence). This CDR3 spans 18 amino acids. Using reference TRBV15 and TRBJ2-3 for the parts outside the CDR3, the full variable domain is DAMVIQNPRYQVTQFGKPVTLSCSQTLNHNVMYWYQQKSSQAPKLLFHYYDKDFNNEADTPDNFQSRRPNTSFCFLDIRSPGLGDTAMYLCATSRDVTSQTFTDTQYFGPGTRLTVL.

Only one count was recorded for this clone. V gene TRBV2 combines with J gene TRBJ1-6; weak D call: TRBD1 (5 bases). The CDR3 runs 14 residues. V was cut by 3 bases and J by 6 bases, with 9 bases left in between. CDR1 is SNHLY, CDR2 FYNNEI, per germline. CDR3 coding DNA: TGTGCCAGCAGTGATTACAGGATTAATTCACCCCTCCACTTT. Its translation: CASSDYRINSPLHF. Using reference TRBV2 and TRBJ1-6 for the parts outside the CDR3, the full variable domain is EPEVTQTPSHQVTQMGQEVILRCVPISNHLYFYWYRQILGQKVEFLVSFYNNEISEKSEIFDDQFSVERPDGSNFTLKIRSTKLEDSAMYFCASSDYRINSPLHFGNGTRLTVT.

V usage is TRBV6-5 and J usage is TRBJ2-1; D is undetermined. V was trimmed by 0 bases and J by 1 base, leaving 10 bases between them. Germline values: CDR1 MNHEY, CDR2 SVGAGI. This CDR3 spans 16 amino acids. The CDR3 nucleotides are TGTGCCAGCAGTTACTCCACAGTCGTGTCCTACAATGAGCAGTTCTTC. As protein: CASSYSTVVSYNEQFF.

The rearrangement uses TRBV7-9 and TRBJ2-1; TRBD2 might be the D (6 bases). The germline V gene has CDR1 SEHNR and CDR2 FQNEAQ (reference sequence). Trimming took off 5 bases at V and 5 bases at J, with 19 bases between the two ends. The CDR3 spans 16 residues. The CDR3 here is CASSPPPGSENNEQFF. In DNA, the CDR3 is TGTGCCAGCAGCCCACCCCCCGGGAGCGAAAACAATGAGCAGTTCTTC.

The genes are TRBV12-3 or TRBV12-4 and TRBJ2-5; maybe TRBD1 (6 bases). V was cut by 4 bases and J by 9 bases, with 15 bases left in between. This CDR3 is built from 13 residues. The CDR3, as DNA: TGTGCCAGCAGTTACGGGGACACAGCATCCCAGTACTTC. Amino acid sequence: CASSYGDTASQYF.

This clone was seen once. The rearrangement joins TRBV28 to TRBJ1-1; D is undetermined. The CDR3 consists of 13 residues. Looked up from germline, CDR1 is MDHEN and CDR2 is SYDVKM. The V end was cut by 10 bases, the J end by 2 bases, with 14 bases between. The CDR3 DNA is TGTGCCACCATTCCGGAGGGTAACACTGAAGCTTTCTTT. As protein: CATIPEGNTEAFF. The full variable domain, rest sourced from reference TRBV28 and TRBJ1-1, is DVKVTQSSRYLVKRTGEKVFLECVQDMDHENMFWYRQDPGLGLRLIYFSYDVKMKEKGDIPEGYSVSREKKERFSLILESASTNQTSMYLCATIPEGNTEAFFGQGTRLTVV.

The gene calls are TRBV6-5 and TRBJ1-2, with 9 nucleotides matching TRBD1. Germline V CDR1 and CDR2: MNHEY, SVGAGI. There are 13 residues in the CDR3. The V segment lost 6 bases and the J segment 7 bases; nucleotides outside the gene matches: 6. The CDR3 sequence is CASRGQGLVGYTF. CDR3 nucleotide sequence: TGTGCCAGCAGGGGACAGGGATTGGTTGGCTACACCTTC.

The chain is built from TRBV11-3 and TRBJ2-3, with 9 bases lining up with TRBD1. CDR3 length: 16 amino acids. The ends lost 1 base at V and 2 bases at J; junction bases unmatched: 4. CDR1 SGHNT and CDR2 YENEEA come from the germline V gene. In DNA, the CDR3 is TGTGCCAGCAGCTTAGGGGGACAGGGCATCACAGATACGCAGTATTTT. As protein: CASSLGGQGITDTQYF.

The chain has TRBV6-2 or TRBV6-3 and TRBJ1-2; 9 bases are shared with TRBD1. Germline trimming cut 4 bases from V and 0 bases from J; bases unmatched to any gene: 9. The CDR3 has 17 amino acids. Germline V CDR1 and CDR2: MNHEY, SVGEGT. The CDR3 DNA follows: TGTGCCAGCAGTTTGTCCGGGACAGGGCCGACTAACTATGGCTACACCTTC. Encoded protein: CASSLSGTGPTNYGYTF.

The chain employs TRBV7-9 and TRBJ2-1; 10 bases are a match to TRBD2. Trimming at V came to 0 bases and at J to 10 bases, leaving 6 bases not matched to a gene. This CDR3 has 15 amino acids. Germline loops: CDR1 SEHNR, CDR2 FQNEAQ (reference sequence). CDR3 protein: CASSLASGRAKEQFF. The CDR3 DNA reads as TGTGCCAGCAGCTTAGCCAGCGGGAGGGCCAAGGAGCAGTTCTTC.

The rearrangement links TRBV7-2 to TRBJ1-3; D is undetermined. V was pared by 2 bases and J by 1 base, with 12 bases between. The CDR3 loop spans 16 amino acids. CDR1 is SGHTA and CDR2 is FQGNSA in the germline V gene. For the CDR3, the DNA is TGTGCCAGCAGCTTATACCCCCCAGGTTCTGGAAACACCATATATTTT. Protein: CASSLYPPGSGNTIYF.

V and J are TRBV19 and TRBJ2-7; D not resolved. The germline gives CDR1 LNHDA, CDR2 SQIVND (reference sequence). The V end was cut by 2 bases, the J end by 5 bases, with 10 bases between. The CDR3 covers 13 residues. CDR3 amino acids: CASSIYSLDEQYF. The CDR3 coding sequence is TGTGCCAGTAGTATATACAGTCTCGACGAGCAGTACTTC.

J is TRBJ2-1 and V is TRBV30; D is unclear. V was cut by 2 bases and J by 13 bases, with 15 bases left in between. The germline V gene encodes CDR1 GTSNPN and CDR2 SVGIG (reference sequence). The CDR3 covers 12 residues. CDR3 nucleotides: TGTGCCTGGAGTCCGAAACTGCATCTTCAGTTCTTC. This translates into CAWSPKLHLQFF.

The chain uses TRBV6-1 and TRBJ1-5; perhaps TRBD1 as D (5 bases). The V end was cut by 2 bases, the J end by 6 bases, with 14 bases between. CDR3 length: 15 amino acids. CDR1 is MNHNS, CDR2 SASEGT, per germline. The CDR3 coding sequence is TGTGCCAGCAGTGAATATTACGGAACAGGTCAGCCCCAGCATTTT. Translated: CASSEYYGTGQPQHF.

The chain has TRBV7-2 and TRBJ2-5; a weak D match, TRBD2 (5 bases). This CDR3 has 14 residues. Germline-derived CDR1 and CDR2 are SGHTA and FQGNSA. V dropped 2 bases and J dropped 3 bases, with 10 bases sitting between them. The CDR3 spells CASSLWELKETQYF. CDR3 nucleotides: TGTGCCAGCAGCTTATGGGAGCTAAAAGAGACCCAGTACTTC.

The rearrangement links TRBV10-3 to TRBJ1-1, with TRBD1 as a possible D gene (6 bases). The CDR3 is 14 residues long. Germline CDR1 is ENHRY and CDR2 is SYGVKD. Trimming removed 2 bases from V and 5 bases from J, with 12 bases in between. The CDR3 bases are TGTGCCATCAGTGAGCCAGGGGCGGTGACTGAAGCTTTCTTT. It is translated as CAISEPGAVTEAFF.

The rearrangement uses TRBV7-9 and TRBJ1-2; D not certain. Trimming removed 3 bases at V and 1 base at J, with 9 bases between. Germline CDR1 SEHNR, CDR2 FQNEAQ (reference sequence). The CDR3 runs 14 residues. The CDR3 nucleotides read TGTGCCAGCAGCTTCGGGGAGAATAACTATGGCTACACCTTC. Its protein product is CASSFGENNYGYTF.

The J gene is TRBJ1-1, the V gene TRBV24-1, with D uncertain. CDR3 length equals 13 residues. The germline CDR1 and CDR2 sequences are KGHDR and SFDVKD. Trimming pared 4 bases from V and 7 bases from J, leaving 12 bases between. The CDR3 is CATSDRWEDEAFF. The CDR3 coding sequence is TGTGCCACCAGTGACCGGTGGGAGGATGAAGCTTTCTTT.

This rearrangement joins TRBV15 to TRBJ2-5; 8 bases fit TRBD2. V shed 0 bases, J shed 5 bases, and the junction held 11 bases outside the gene matches. CDR3 length: 17 residues. The germline CDR1 and CDR2 sequences are LNHNV and YYDKDF (reference sequence). DNA for the CDR3: TGTGCCACCAGCAGAGAATTGAAAGCGGGAGTTGGGGAGACCCAGTACTTC. As protein: CATSRELKAGVGETQYF.

This chain links TRBV12-5 with TRBJ1-1; 11 bases are a match to TRBD1. With V trimmed by 6 bases and J by 5 bases, 8 bases remained unmatched. Germline V CDR1 and CDR2: LGHNT, FRNRAP. CDR3 size: 15 residues. The CDR3 DNA sequence: TGTGCTAGTGGCTCGGACAGGGGGCGTGGGACTGAAGCTTTCTTT. It yields the protein CASGSDRGRGTEAFF.

The V gene is TRBV3-1 (or the pseudogene TRBV3-2), the J gene TRBJ1-1; D is ambiguous. The CDR3 is 14 residues long. V was cut by 4 bases and J by 1 base, with 10 bases left in between. Per germline, CDR1 LGHDT and CDR2 YNNKEL (reference sequence). CDR3 sequence: CASSPTNQNTEAFF. The CDR3 DNA reads as TGTGCCAGCAGCCCTACTAACCAGAACACTGAAGCTTTCTTT.

The V call is TRBV7-9, the J call TRBJ2-6; D uncertain. Trimming stripped 5 bases from V and 0 bases from J, with 14 bases between. The CDR3 extends over 17 amino acids. Germline CDR1 is SEHNR and CDR2 is FQNEAQ (reference sequence). In DNA, the CDR3 is TGTGCCAGCAGCGTCCCGGCGGAGTCCTCTGGGGCCAACGTCCTGACTTTC. Translating it yields CASSVPAESSGANVLTF.

This clone occurred a few times. The chain joins TRBV2 to TRBJ2-5; tentative D call: TRBD2 (6 bases). Germline V gives CDR1 SNHLY, CDR2 FYNNEI. The CDR3 is 13 residues long. V lost 4 bases, J lost 3 bases, and 9 bases lay in between. The CDR3 DNA sequence: TGTGCCAGCAGTGCATTAGCGGAAGAGACCCAGTACTTC. This translates into CASSALAEETQYF.

As DNA, the CDR3 is TGTGCCAGCAGCCAAGATAGGGCGACAGGGGCTACCAGCCATGGCTACACCTTC. Protein sequence: CASSQDRATGATSHGYTF. The chain recombines TRBV3-1 (or the pseudogene TRBV3-2) with TRBJ1-2; 8 bases align to TRBD1. V lost 0 bases to trimming and J lost 6 bases; unmatched junction nucleotides: 15. Per germline, CDR1 LGHDT and CDR2 YNNKEL (reference sequence). The CDR3 has 18 amino acids.

For the CDR3, the DNA is TGTGCCATTAGCGGGGACGCCACTAGCACAGATACGCAGTATTTT. It specifies CAISGDATSTDTQYF. V usage is TRBV2 and J usage is TRBJ2-3, with 8 bases that match TRBD2. The CDR3 is 15 amino acids. Trimming cost V 10 bases and J 0 bases; bases outside gene matches: 9. Germline V gene lookup returns CDR1 SNHLY and CDR2 FYNNEI.

This clone was seen more than once but under ten times. The chain carries TRBV4-3 and TRBJ2-2; D might be TRBD2 (5 bases). Trimming pared 0 bases from V and 5 bases from J, leaving 16 bases between. This CDR3 is built from 17 residues. CDR1 and CDR2 (germline): LGHNA, YSLEER. For the CDR3, the DNA is TGCGCCAGCAGCCAAGATTGGGAGCGGACTCAGACCGGGGAGCTGTTTTTT. It yields the protein CASSQDWERTQTGELFF.

This rearrangement joins TRBV29-1 to TRBJ2-1; 10 nucleotides line up with TRBD1. Per germline, CDR1 SQVTM and CDR2 ANQGSEA. This CDR3 spans 15 amino acids. The V gene end was trimmed by 4 bases and the J gene end by 6 bases; junction bases not matched to a gene: 9. CDR3 sequence (DNA): TGCAGCGTTGTGTTCGGGACAGGGGAGAGCAATGAGCAGTTCTTC. This translates into CSVVFGTGESNEQFF.

This clone was seen more than once but under ten times. The chain employs TRBV12-3 or TRBV12-4 and TRBJ1-1; D call uncertain. V was pared by 6 bases and J by 3 bases, with 5 bases between. The CDR3 length is 11 residues. CDR3 sequence (DNA): TGTGCCAGCAGCCGCGACACTGAAGCTTTCTTT. It translates to CASSRDTEAFF.

V usage is TRBV18 and J usage is TRBJ1-5, with no clear D. Trimming removed 2 bases from V and 4 bases from J, with 9 bases in between. In germline, CDR1 is KGHSH, CDR2 LQKENI. The CDR3 has 14 residues. CDR3 protein: CASSPSGGNQPQHF. For the CDR3, the DNA is TGTGCCAGCTCACCATCGGGAGGAAATCAGCCCCAGCATTTT.

This clone occurred once. The chain joins TRBV3-1 (or the pseudogene TRBV3-2) to TRBJ2-5; a weak D match, TRBD1 (5 bases). The length of the CDR3 is 12 residues. CDR1 and CDR2 from the germline V gene are LGHDT and YNNKEL (reference sequence). Trimming shortened V by 4 bases and J by 5 bases, and 8 bases separated the two germline ends. CDR3 sequence (DNA): TGTGCCAGCAGCCTAAACAGGGAGACCCAGTACTTC. It codes for CASSLNRETQYF.